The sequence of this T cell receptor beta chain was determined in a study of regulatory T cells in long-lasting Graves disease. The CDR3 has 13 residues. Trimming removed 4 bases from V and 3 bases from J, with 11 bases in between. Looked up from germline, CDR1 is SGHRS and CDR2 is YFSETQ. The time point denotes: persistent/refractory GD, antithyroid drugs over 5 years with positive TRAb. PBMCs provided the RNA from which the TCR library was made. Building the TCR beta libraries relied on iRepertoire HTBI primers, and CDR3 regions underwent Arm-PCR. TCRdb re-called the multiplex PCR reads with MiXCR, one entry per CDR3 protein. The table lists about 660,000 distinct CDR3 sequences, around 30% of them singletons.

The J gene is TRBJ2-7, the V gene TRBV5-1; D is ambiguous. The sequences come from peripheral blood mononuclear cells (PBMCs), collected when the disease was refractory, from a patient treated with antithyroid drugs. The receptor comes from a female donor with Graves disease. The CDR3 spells CASSMENLYEQYF. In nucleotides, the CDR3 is TGCGCCAGCAGCATGGAGAACCTCTACGAGCAGTACTTC.